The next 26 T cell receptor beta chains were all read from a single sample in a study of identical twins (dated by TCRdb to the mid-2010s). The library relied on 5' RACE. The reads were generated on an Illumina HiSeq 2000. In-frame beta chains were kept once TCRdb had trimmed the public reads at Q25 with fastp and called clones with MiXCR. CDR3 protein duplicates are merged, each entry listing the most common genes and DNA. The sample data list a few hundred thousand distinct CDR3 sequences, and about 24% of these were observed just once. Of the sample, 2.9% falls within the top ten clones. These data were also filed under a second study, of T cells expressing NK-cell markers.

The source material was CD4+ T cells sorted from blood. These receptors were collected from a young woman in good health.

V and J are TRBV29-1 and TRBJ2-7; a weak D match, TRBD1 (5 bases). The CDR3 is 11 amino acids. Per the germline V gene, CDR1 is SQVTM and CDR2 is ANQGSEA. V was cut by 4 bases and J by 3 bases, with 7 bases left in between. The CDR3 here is CSVARDYEQYF. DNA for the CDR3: TGCAGCGTTGCCAGGGACTACGAGCAGTACTTC.

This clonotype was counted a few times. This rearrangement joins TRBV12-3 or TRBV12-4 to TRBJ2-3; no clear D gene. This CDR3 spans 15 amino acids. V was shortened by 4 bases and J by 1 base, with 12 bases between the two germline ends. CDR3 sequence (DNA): TGTGCCAGCAGTTCCCGAAAGATACGCACAGATACGCAGTATTTT. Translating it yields CASSSRKIRTDTQYF.

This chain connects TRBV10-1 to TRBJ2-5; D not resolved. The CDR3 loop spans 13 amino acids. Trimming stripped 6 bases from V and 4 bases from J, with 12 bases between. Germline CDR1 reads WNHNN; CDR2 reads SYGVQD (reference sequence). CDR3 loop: CASSATLGETQYF. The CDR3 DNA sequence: TGCGCCAGCAGCGCGACGTTAGGAGAGACCCAGTACTTC.

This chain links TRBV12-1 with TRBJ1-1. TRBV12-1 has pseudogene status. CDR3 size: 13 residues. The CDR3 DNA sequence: TGCGCCAGCAGTTCCCAGGCGTCCACTGAAGCTTTCTTT. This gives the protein CASSSQASTEAFF.

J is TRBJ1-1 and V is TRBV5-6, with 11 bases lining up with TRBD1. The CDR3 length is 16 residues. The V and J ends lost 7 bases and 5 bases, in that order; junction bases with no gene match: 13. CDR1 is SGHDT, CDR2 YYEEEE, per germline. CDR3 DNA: TGTGCCAGCTGGGCGGACAGGGGGCAATCGGGTACTGAAGCTTTCTTT. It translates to CASWADRGQSGTEAFF.

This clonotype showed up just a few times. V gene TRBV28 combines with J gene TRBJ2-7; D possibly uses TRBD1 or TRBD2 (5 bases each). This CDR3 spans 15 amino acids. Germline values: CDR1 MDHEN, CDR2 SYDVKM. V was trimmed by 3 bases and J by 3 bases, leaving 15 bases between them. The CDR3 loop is CASSFGGTRLYEQYF. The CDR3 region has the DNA TGTGCCAGCAGTTTCGGTGGGACCCGCCTCTACGAGCAGTACTTC.

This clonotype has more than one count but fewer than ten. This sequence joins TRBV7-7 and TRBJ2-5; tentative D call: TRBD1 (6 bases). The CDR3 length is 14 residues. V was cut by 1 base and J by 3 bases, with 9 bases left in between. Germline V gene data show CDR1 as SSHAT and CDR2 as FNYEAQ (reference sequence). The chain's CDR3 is CASSLGKGEETQYF. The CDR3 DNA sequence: TGTGCCAGCAGCTTAGGGAAGGGGGAAGAGACCCAGTACTTC.

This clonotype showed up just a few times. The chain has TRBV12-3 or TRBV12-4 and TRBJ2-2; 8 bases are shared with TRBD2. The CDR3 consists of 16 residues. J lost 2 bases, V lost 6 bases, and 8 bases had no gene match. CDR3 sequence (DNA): TGTGCCAGCAGCCTTTCGGGGGGGAGAAACACCGGGGAGCTGTTTTTT. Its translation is CASSLSGGRNTGELFF.

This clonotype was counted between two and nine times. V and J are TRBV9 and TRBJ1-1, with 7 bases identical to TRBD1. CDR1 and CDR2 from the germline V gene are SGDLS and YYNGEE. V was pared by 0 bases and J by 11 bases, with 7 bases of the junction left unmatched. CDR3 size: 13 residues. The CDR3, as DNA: TGTGCCAGCAGCGTAGCAGGGGGGGGAACGGCTTTCTTT. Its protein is CASSVAGGGTAFF.

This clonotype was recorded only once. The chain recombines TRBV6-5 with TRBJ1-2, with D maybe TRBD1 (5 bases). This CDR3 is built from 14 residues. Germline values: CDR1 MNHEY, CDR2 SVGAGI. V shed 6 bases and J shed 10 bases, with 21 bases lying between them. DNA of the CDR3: TGTGCCAGCAGCTTTACTCTTCGACAGCCGTCCTACACCTTC. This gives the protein CASSFTLRQPSYTF.

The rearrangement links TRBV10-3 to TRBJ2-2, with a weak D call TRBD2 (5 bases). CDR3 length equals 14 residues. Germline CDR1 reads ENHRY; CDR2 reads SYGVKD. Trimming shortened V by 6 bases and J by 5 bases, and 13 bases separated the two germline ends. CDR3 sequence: CAIRDLSETGELFF. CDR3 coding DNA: TGTGCCATCAGGGACTTGAGTGAAACCGGGGAGCTGTTTTTT.

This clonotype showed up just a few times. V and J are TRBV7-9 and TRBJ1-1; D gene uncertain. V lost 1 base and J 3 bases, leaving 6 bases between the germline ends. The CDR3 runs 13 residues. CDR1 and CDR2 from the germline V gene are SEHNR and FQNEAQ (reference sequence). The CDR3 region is CASSLEIDTEAFF. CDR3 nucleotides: TGTGCCAGCAGCTTAGAAATTGACACTGAAGCTTTCTTT.

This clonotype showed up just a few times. The CDR3 DNA follows: TGTGCCAGCAGTCCCTCAGACAGATACGAGCAGTACTTC. Protein sequence: CASSPSDRYEQYF. The gene calls are TRBV12-3 or TRBV12-4 and TRBJ2-7; D might be TRBD1 (5 bases). CDR3 size: 13 residues. V was trimmed by 5 bases and J by 4 bases, leaving 12 bases between them.

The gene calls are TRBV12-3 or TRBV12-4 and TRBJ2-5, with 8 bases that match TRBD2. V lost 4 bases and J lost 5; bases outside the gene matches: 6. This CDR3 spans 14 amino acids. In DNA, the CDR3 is TGTGCCAGCAGTTCTCGGGGGGGCTGGGAGACCCAGTACTTC. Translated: CASSSRGGWETQYF.

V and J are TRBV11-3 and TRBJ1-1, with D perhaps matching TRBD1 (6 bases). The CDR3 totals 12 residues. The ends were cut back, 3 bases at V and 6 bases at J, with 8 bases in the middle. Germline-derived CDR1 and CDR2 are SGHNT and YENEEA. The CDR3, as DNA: TGTGCCAGCAGCTTGGACAGAGCTGAAGCTTTCTTT. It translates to CASSLDRAEAFF. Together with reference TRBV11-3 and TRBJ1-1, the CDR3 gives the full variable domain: EAGVVQSPRYKIIEKKQPVAFWCNPISGHNTLYWYLQNLGQGPELLIRYENEEAVDDSQLPKDRFSAERLKGVDSTLKIQPAELGDSAVYLCASSLDRAEAFFGQGTRLTVV.

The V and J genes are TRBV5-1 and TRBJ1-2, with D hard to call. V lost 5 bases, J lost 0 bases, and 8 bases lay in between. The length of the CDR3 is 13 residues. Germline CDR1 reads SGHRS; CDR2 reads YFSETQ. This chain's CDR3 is CASRPASNYGYTF. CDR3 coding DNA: TGCGCCAGCAGACCCGCCTCTAACTATGGCTACACCTTC.

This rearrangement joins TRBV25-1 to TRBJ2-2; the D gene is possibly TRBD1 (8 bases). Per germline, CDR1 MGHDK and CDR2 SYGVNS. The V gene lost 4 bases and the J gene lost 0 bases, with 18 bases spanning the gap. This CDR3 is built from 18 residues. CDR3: CASSARGGTGANTGELFF. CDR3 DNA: TGTGCCAGCAGTGCCCGGGGAGGGACAGGAGCGAACACCGGGGAGCTGTTTTTT. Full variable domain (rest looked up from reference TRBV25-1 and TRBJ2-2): EADIYQTPRYLVIGTGKKITLECSQTMGHDKMYWYQQDPGMELHLIHYSYGVNSTEKGDLSSESTVSRIRTEHFPLTLESARPSHTSQYLCASSARGGTGANTGELFFGEGSRLTVL.

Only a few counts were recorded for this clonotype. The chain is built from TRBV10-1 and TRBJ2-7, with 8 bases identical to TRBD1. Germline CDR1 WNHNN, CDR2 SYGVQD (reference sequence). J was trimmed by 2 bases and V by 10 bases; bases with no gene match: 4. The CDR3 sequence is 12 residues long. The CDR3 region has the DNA TGCGCCAAGAGGACAGGGACCTACGAGCAGTACTTC. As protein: CAKRTGTYEQYF.

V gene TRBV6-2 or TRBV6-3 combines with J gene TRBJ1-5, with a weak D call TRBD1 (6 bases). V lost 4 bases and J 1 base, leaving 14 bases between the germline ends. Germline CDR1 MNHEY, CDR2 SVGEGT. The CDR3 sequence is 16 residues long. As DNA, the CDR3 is TGTGCCAGCAGTTTCCCGGGGGCTGGGAGCAATCAGCCCCAGCATTTT. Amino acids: CASSFPGAGSNQPQHF.

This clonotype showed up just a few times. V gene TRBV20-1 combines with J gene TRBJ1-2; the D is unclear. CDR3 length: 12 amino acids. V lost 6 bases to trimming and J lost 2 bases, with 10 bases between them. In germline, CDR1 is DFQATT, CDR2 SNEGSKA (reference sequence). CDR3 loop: CSAPNPNYGYTF. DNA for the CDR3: TGCAGTGCCCCTAACCCGAACTATGGCTACACCTTC.

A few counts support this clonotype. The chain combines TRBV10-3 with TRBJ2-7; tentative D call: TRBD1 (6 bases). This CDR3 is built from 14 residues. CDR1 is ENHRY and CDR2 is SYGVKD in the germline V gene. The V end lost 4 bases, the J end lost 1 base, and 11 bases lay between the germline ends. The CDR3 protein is CAISVGAPSYEQYF. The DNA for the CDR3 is TGTGCCATCAGTGTGGGGGCCCCATCCTACGAGCAGTACTTC.

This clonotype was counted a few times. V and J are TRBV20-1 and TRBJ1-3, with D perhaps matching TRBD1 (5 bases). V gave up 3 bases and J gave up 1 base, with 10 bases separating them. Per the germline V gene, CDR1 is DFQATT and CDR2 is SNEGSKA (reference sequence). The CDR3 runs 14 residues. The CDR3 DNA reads TGCAGTGCTAGTTGGGGGGGATCTGGAAACACCATATATTTT. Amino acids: CSASWGGSGNTIYF.

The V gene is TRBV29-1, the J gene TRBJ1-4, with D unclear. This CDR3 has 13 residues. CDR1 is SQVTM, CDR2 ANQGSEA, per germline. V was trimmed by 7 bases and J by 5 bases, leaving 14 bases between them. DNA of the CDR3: TGCAGCGCCGAGGGATCGGGGAATGAAAAACTGTTTTTT. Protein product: CSAEGSGNEKLFF. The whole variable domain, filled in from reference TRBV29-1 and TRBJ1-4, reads SAVISQKPSRDICQRGTSLTIQCQVDSQVTMMFWYRQQPGQSLTLIATANQGSEATYESGFVIDKFPISRPNLTFSTLTVSNMSPEDSSIYLCSAEGSGNEKLFFGSGTQLSVL.

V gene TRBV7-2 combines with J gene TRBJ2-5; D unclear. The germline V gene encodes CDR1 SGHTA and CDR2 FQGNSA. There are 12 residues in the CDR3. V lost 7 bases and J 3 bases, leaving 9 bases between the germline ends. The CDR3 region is CASTLHEETQYF. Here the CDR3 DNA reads TGTGCCAGCACTCTTCACGAAGAGACCCAGTACTTC.

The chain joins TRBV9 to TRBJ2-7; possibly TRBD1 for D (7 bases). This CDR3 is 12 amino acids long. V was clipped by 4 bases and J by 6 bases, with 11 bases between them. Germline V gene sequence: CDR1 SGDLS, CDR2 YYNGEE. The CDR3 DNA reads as TGTGCCAGCAGCTACAGGGGAGGCGAGCAGTACTTC. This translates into CASSYRGGEQYF.

In nucleotides, the CDR3 is TGTGCCAGCAGTTTCAGGCAGGGGGTCAACGAGCAGTACTTC. It translates to CASSFRQGVNEQYF. This rearrangement joins TRBV12-3 or TRBV12-4 to TRBJ2-7; 7 bases fit TRBD1. The CDR3 runs to 14 residues. The trim removed 3 bases at V and 5 bases at J, leaving 7 bases unmatched.